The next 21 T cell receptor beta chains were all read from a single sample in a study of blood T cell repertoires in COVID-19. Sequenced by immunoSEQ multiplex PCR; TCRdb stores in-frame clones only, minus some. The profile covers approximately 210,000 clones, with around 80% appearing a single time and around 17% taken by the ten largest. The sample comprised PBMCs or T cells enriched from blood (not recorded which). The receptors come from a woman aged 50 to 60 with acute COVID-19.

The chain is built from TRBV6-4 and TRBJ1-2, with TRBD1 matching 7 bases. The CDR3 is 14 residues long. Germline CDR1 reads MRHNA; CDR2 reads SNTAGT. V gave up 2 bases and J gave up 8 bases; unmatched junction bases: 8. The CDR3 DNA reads TGTGCCAGCAGTGACCGGCGACAGGGAGGAGGCTACACCTTC. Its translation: CASSDRRQGGGYTF.

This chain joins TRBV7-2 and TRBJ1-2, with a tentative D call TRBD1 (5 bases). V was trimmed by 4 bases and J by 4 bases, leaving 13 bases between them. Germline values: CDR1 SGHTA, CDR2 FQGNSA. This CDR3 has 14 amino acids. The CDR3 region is CASSSTLTVYGYTF. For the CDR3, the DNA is TGTGCCAGCAGCTCTACCCTGACAGTCTATGGCTACACCTTC. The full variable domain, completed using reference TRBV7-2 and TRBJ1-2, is GAGVSQSPSNKVTEKGKDVELRCDPISGHTALYWYRQSLGQGLEFLIYFQGNSAPDKSGLPSDRFSAERTGGSVSTLTIQRTQQEDSAVYLCASSSTLTVYGYTFGSGTRLTVV.

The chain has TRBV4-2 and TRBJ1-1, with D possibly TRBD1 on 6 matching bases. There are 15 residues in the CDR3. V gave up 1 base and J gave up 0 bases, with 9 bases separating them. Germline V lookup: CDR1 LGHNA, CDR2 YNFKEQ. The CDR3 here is CASSQAGTMNTEAFF. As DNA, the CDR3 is TGTGCCAGCAGCCAAGCCGGGACAATGAACACTGAAGCTTTCTTT.

In DNA form, the CDR3 reads TGTGCCAGCAGCTTTTTGCCAGATCAGCCCCAGCATTTT. Translated: CASSFLPDQPQHF. The J gene is TRBJ1-5, the V gene TRBV5-4; no reliable D call. The CDR3 loop spans 13 amino acids. V lost 2 bases and J 5 bases, leaving 8 bases between the germline ends. The germline V gene has CDR1 SGHNT and CDR2 YYREEE (reference sequence).

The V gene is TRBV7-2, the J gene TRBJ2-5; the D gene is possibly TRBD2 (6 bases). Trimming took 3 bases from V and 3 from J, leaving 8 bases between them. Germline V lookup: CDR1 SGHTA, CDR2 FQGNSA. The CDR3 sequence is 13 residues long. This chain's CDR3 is CASSFGGEETQYF. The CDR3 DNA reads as TGTGCCAGCAGCTTCGGGGGAGAAGAGACCCAGTACTTC.

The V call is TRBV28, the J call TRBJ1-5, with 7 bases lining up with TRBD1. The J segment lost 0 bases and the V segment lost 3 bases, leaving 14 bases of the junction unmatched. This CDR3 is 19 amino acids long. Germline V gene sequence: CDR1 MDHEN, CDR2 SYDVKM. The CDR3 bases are TGTGCCAGCAGTTTTAACAGGGGAAATCGGTCCCCTAGCAATCAGCCCCAGCATTTT. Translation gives CASSFNRGNRSPSNQPQHF. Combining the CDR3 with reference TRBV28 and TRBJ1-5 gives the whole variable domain DVKVTQSSRYLVKRTGEKVFLECVQDMDHENMFWYRQDPGLGLRLIYFSYDVKMKEKGDIPEGYSVSREKKERFSLILESASTNQTSMYLCASSFNRGNRSPSNQPQHFGDGTRLSIL.

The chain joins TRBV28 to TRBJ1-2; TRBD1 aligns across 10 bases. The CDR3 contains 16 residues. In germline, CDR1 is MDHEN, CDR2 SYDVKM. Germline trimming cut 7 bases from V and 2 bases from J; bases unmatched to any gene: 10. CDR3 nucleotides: TGTGCCAGCACCTCACTGCCGGGACAGGGGAACTATGGCTACACCTTC. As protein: CASTSLPGQGNYGYTF.

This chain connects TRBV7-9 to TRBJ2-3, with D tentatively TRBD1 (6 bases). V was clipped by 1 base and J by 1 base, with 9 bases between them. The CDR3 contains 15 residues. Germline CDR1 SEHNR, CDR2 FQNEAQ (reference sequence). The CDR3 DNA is TGTGCCAGCAGCTTAGGGGGGCTAGGCACAGATACGCAGTATTTT. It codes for CASSLGGLGTDTQYF.

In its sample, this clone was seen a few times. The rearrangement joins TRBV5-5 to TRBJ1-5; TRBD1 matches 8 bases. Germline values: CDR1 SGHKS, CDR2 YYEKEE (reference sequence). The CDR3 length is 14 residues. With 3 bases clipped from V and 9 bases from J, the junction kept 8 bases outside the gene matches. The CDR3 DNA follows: TGTGCCAGCAGCTCGGGGACAGGCCTCACGCCCCAGCATTTT. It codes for CASSSGTGLTPQHF.

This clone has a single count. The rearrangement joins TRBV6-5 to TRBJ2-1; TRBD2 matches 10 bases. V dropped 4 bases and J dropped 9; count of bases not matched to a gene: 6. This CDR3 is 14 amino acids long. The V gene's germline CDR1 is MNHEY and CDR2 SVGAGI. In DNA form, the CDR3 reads TGTGCCAGCAGTTTTAGCGGGGGGAACAGTGAGCAGTTCTTC. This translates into CASSFSGGNSEQFF.

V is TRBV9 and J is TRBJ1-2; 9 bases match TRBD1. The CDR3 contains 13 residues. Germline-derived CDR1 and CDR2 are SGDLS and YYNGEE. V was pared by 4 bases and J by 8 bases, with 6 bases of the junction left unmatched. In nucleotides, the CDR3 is TGTGCCAGCAGCCAGCGACAGGGGGACGGCTACACCTTC. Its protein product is CASSQRQGDGYTF.

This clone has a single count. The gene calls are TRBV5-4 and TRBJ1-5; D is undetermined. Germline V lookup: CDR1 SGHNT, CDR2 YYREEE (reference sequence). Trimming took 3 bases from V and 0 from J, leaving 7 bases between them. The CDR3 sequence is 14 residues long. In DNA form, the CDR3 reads TGTGCCAGCAGCTCGTCTTATAGCAATCAGCCCCAGCATTTT. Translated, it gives CASSSSYSNQPQHF.

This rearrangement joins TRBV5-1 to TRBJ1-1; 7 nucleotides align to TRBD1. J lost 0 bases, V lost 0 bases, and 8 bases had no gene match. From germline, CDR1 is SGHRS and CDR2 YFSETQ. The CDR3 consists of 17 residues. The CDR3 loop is CASSLAQNTGVNTEAFF. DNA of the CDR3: TGCGCCAGCAGCTTGGCCCAAAATACAGGGGTGAACACTGAAGCTTTCTTT.

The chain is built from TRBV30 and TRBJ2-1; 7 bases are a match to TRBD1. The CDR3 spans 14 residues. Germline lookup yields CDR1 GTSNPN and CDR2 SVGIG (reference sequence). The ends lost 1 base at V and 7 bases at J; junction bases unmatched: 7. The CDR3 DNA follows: TGTGCCTGGAGTGCCGGGACAGCTAAGAATGAGCAGTTCTTC. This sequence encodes CAWSAGTAKNEQFF.

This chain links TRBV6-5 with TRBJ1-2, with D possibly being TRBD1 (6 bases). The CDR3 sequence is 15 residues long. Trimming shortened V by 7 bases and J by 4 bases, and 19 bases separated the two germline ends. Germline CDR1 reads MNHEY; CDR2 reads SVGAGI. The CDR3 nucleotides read TGTGCCAGCAACCCCGTCCAGGGGCAGGGCTATGGCTACACCTTC. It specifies CASNPVQGQGYGYTF.

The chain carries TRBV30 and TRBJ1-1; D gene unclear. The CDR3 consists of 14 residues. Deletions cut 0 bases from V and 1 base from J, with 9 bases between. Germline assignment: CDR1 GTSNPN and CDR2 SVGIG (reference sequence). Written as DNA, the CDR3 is TGTGCCTGGAGTGTACGAGGGCAGAACACTGAAGCTTTCTTT. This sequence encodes CAWSVRGQNTEAFF.

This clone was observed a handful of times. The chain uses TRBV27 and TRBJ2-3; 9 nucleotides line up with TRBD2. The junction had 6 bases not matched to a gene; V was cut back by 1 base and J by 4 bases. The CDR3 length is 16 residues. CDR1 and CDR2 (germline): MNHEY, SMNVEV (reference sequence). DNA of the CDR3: TGTGCCAGCAGTTTATGGGGTAGCGGGGGATCAGATACGCAGTATTTT. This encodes CASSLWGSGGSDTQYF.

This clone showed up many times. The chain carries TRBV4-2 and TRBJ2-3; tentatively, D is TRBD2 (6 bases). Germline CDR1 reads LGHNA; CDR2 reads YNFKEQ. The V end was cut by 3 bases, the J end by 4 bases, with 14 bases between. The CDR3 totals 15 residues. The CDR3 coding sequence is TGTGCCAGCAGCCAGGAGGGTCCAGCGGCAGATACGCAGTATTTT. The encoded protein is CASSQEGPAADTQYF.

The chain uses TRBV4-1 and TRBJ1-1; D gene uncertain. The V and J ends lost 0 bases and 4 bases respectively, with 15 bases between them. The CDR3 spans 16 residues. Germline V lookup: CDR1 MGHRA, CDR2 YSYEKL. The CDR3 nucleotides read TGCGCCAGCAGCCAAGAAATGTTCGGGGTCCGCACTGAAGCTTTCTTT. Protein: CASSQEMFGVRTEAFF.

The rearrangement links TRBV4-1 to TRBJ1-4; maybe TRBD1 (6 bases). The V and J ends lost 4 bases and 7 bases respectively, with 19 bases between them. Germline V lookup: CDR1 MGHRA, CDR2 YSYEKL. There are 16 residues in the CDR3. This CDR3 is CASSREGGYVGEKLFF. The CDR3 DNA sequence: TGCGCCAGCAGCCGAGAGGGGGGGTACGTCGGTGAAAAACTGTTTTTT.

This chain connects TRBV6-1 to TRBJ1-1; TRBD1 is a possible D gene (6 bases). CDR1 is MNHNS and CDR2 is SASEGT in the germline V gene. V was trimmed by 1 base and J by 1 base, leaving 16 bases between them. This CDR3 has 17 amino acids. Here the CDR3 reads CASSEGWGGRQNTEAFF. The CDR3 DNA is TGTGCCAGCAGTGAAGGTTGGGGGGGCAGACAGAACACTGAAGCTTTCTTT.